This TCR beta chain was identified in a study of blood T cell repertoires in COVID-19. Measured with immunoSEQ multiplex PCR; TCRdb has only the in-frame clones, and not every one. The sample contains around 230,000 clones, 81% of which appear only once. Cohort 3 donors were reported recovered after two negative PCRs, clearance, or symptom resolution. The sequencing input was PBMCs or T cells enriched from blood (not recorded which). The TCR was taken from a man aged 40-49 years who had recovered from COVID-19.

The CDR3: CASSMIAGGSGNEQFF. CDR3 coding DNA: TGCGCCAGCAGCATGATAGCGGGGGGAAGTGGGAATGAGCAGTTCTTC. V gene TRBV5-1 combines with J gene TRBJ2-1; 10 nucleotides match TRBD2. Germline V gene sequence: CDR1 SGHRS, CDR2 YFSETQ. This CDR3 region has 16 residues. Unmatched junction bases numbered 11, after V lost 4 bases and J lost 7 bases.